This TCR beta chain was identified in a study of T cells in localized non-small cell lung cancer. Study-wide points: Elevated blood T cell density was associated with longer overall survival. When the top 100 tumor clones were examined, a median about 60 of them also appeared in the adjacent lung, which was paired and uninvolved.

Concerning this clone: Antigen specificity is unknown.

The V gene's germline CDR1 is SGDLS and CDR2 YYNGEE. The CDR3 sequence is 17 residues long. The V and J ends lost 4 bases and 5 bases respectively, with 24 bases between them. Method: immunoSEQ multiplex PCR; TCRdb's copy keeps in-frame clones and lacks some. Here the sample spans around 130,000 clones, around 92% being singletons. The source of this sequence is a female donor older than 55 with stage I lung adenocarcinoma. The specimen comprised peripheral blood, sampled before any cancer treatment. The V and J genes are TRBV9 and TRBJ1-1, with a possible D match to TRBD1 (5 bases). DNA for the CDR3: TGTGCCAGCAGCCCAATCTCCCCCCAGGGAGGAGAGACTGAAGCTTTCTTT. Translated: CASSPISPQGGETEAFF.